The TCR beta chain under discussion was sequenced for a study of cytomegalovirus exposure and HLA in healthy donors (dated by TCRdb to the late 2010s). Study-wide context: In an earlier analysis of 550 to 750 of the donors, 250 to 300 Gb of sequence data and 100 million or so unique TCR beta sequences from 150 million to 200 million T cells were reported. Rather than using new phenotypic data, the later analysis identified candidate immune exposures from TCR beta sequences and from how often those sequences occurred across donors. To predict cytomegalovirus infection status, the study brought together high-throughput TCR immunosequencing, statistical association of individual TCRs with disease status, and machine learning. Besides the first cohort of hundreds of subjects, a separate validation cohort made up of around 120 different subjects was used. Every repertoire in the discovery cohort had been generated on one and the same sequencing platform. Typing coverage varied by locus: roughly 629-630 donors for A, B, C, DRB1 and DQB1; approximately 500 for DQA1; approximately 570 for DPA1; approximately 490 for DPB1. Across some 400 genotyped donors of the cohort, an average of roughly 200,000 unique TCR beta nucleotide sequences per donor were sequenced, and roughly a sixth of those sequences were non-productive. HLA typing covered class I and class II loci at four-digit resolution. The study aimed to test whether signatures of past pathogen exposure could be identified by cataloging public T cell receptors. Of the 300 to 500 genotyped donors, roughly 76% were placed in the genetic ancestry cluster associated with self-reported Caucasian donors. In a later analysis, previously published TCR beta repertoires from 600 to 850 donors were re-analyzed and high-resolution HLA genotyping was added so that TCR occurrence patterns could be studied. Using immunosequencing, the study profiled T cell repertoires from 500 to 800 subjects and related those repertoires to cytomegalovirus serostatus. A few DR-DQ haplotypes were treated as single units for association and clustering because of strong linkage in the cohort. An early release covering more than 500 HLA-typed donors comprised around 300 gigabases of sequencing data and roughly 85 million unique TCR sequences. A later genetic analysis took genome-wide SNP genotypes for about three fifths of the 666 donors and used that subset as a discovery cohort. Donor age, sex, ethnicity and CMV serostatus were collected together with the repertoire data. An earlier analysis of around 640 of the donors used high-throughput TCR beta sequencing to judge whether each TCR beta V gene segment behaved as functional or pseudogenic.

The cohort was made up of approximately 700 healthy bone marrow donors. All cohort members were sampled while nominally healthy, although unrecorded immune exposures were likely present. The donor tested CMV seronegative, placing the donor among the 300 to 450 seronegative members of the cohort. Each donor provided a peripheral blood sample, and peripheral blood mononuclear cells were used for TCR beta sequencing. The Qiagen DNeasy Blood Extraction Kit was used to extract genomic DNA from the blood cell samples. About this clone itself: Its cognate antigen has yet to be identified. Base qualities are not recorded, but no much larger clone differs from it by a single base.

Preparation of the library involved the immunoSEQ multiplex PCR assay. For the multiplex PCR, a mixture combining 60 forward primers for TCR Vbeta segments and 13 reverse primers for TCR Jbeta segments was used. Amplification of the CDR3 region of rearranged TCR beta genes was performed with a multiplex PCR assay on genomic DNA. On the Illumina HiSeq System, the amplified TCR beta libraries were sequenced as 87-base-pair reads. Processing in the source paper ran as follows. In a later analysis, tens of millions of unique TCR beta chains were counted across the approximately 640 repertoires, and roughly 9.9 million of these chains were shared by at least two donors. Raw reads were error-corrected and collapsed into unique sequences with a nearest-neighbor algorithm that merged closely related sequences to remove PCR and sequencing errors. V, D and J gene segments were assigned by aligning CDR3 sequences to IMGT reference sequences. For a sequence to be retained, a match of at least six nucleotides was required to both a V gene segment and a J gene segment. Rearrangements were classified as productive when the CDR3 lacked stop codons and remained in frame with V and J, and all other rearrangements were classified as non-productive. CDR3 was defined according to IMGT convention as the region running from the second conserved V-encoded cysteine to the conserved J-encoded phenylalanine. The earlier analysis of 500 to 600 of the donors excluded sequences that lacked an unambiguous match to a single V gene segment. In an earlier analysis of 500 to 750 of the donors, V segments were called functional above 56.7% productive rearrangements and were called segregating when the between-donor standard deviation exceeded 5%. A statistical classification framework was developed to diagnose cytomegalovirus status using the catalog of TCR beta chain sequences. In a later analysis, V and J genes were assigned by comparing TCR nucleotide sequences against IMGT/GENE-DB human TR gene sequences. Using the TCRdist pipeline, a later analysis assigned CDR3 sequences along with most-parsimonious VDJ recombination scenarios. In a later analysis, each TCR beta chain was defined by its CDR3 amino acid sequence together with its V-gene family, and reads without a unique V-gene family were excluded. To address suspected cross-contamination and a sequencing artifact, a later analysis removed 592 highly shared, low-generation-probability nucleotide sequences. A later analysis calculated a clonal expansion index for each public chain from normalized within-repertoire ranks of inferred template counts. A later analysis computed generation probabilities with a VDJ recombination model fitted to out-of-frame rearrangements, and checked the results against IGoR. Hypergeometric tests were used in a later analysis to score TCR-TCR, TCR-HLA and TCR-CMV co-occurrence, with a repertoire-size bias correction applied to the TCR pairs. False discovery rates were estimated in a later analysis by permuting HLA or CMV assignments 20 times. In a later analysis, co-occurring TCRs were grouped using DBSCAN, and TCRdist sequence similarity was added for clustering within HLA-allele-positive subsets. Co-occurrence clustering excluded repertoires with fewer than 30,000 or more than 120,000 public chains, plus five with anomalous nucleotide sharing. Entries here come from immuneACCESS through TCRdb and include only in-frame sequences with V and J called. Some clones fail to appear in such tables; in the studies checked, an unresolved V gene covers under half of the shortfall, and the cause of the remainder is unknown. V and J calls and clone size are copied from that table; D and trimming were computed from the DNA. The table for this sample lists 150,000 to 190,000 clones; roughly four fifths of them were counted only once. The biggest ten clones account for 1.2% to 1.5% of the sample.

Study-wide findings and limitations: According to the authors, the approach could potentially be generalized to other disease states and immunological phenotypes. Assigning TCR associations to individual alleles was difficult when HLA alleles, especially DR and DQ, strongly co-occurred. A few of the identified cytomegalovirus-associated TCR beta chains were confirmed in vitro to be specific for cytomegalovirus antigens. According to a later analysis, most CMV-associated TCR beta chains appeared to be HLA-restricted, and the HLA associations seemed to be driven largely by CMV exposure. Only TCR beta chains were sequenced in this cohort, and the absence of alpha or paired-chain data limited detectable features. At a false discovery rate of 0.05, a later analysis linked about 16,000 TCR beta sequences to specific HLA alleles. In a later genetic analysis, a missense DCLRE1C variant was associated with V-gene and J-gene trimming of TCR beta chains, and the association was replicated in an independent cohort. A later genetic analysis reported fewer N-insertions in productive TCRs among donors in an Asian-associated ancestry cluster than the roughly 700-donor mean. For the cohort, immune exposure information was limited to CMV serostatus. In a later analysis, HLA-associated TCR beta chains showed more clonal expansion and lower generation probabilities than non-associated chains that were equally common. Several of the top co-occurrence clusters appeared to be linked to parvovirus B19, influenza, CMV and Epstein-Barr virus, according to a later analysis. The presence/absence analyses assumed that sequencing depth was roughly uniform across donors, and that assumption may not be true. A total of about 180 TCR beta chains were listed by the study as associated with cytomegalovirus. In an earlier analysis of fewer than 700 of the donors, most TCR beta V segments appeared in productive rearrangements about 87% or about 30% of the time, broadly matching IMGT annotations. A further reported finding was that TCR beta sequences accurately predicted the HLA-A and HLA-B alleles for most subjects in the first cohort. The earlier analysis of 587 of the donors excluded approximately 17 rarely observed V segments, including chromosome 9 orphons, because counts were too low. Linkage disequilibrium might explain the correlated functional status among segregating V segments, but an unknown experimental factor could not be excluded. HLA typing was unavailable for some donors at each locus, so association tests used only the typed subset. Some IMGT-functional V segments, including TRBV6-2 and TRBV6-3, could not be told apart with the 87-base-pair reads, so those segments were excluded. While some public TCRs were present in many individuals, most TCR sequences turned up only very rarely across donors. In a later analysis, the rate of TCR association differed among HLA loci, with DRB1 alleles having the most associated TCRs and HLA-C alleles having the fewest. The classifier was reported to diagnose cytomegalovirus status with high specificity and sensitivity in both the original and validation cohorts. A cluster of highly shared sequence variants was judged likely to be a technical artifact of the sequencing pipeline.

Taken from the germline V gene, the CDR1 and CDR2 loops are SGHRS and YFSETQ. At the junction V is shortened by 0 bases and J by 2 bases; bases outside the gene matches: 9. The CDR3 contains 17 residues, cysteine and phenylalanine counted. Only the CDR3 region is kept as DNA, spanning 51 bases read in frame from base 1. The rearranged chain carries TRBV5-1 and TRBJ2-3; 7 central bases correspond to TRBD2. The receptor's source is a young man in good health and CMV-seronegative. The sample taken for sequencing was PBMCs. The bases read TGCGCCAGCAGCTTGGTACCGAGCGGGGCCCTCACAGATACGCAGTATTTT. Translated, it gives CASSLVPSGALTDTQYF.